The following is a T cell receptor beta chain sequence with its context. There is no known antigen for this receptor. No quality values exist for individual bases; no much larger clone is one base distant. Participants were included only if at least one PBMC sample before ART initiation and at least two post-ART samples were available. All participants with HIV were treated in the United States of America. Before DNA extraction, cryopreserved samples containing about 0.95-10 million PBMC were thawed and washed. At the time of the earliest PBMC sample, participants with HIV were aged between roughly 20 and 55 years. Per participant, PBMC samples came from 1-4 timepoints prior to ART initiation and 2-8 timepoints following ART initiation, for a median of 7 samples. Serial HIV viral load, CD4+ T-cell count, ART history and demographic data were obtained for every participant. A Qiagen kit on a QIAcube was used to extract genomic DNA from unsorted PBMC, with samples processed in batches of 12.

The data were obtained in a study of long-term antiretroviral therapy in people with HIV (dated by TCRdb to 2021 to 2024). With regard to the full study: The earliest samples were collected roughly a decade before the 2015 WHO recommendation for immediate ART, at a time when ART was usually postponed until CD4 counts fell. Test extractions of a monoclonal T-cell line alongside approximately 34 polyclonal samples showed no cross-contamination during QIAcube processing. Whether ART initiation and durable HIV suppression were associated with changes in peripheral blood TRB repertoire composition and diversity was tested in a retrospective serial study. A total of under 250 cryopreserved PBMC samples came from a few dozen adults with confirmed HIV infection and were collected serially over a mean of roughly six years (range 1-12). Of the approximately 30 participants with HIV, some 12 were female. Summary of the overall study and its limitations: Starting ART was linked to a significant rise in TRB diversity, yet even after long-term ART the diversity remained significantly lower than in transplant donor controls. The samples span the years 2004 to 2017, and the ART regimens used may be less effective than current regimens. Expanded TRB clones identified before ART initiation dominated the repertoire at all time points, although this dominance fluctuated and declined in many PLHIV after ART. Because pre-ART samples had limited cell numbers, profiling was done on unsorted PBMC rather than on sorted CD4+ and CD8+ T cells. Inferences about post-ART repertoire changes are limited because no data were available on ART adherence, viral resistance or therapy changes. Owing to limited PBMC availability, only the TCR beta chain was sequenced, without alpha chain pairing. HIV repertoires had narrower CDR3 length ranges than controls, and the network structure suggested an antigen-experienced repertoire that shifted only slightly toward naive after ART.

Sequencing of the TRB variable region was done with the immunoSEQ hsTCRB v3.0 assay at survey level resolution. A depth of about 40,000-50,000 T-cell genomes per sample was targeted for TRB sequencing. An Illumina MiSeq with a v3 150-cycle kit was used to sequence the pooled TRB libraries. As for the original processing: Repertoire analysis was run in R within a reproducible Nextflow workflow that covered QC, data transformation and analysis. LymphoSeq2, an R package for AIRR-Seq data exploration, was used to implement custom analyses. A few samples yielding fewer than 5000 total TRB sequences were excluded, leaving approximately 190 analyzed HIV repertoires. Of the 188 retained HIV repertoires, about 59 were collected before and about 130 after ART initiation. Repertoires were downsampled to 5000 TRB nucleotide sequences, and summary statistics were averaged over 100 downsampling iterations. Only TRB sequences with CDR3 regions of at least seven amino acids were retained for analysis. Diversity was measured with a Shannon entropy-derived clonality score and the Gini coefficient. In the repertoire networks, any two of the top 5000 CDR3 amino acid sequences were linked whenever the two sequences differed by an edit distance of one. For TRB CDR3 amino acid sequences, antigen specificity groups and MHC restriction were predicted with GLIPH2. Known CMV, EBV, HIV or tissue antigen associations were flagged by matching CDR3 amino acid sequences against VDJdb and McPAS-TCR. Pre-ART, post-ART and control groups were compared with Wilcoxon signed-rank tests and Holm-Bonferroni correction. TCRdb mirrors the immuneACCESS table, restricted to in-frame sequences. Some clones are absent from its copies; in checked studies, under half trace to an unresolved V gene, and the reason for the others is unknown. The DNA gave D and trimming, while V, J and clone size come from that table. The sample data list about 30,000 clones, and roughly 80% of these were observed just once. The ten largest clones represent about 9.4% of the sample.

Per the germline V gene (reference sequence), LNHDA is the CDR1 and SQIVND is the CDR2. Including the terminal cysteine and phenylalanine, the CDR3 comprises 20 residues. CDR3 DNA only is kept here, 60 bases in frame from base 1. V and J are trimmed by 7 bases and 0 bases, and the gene matches miss 22 bases of the junction. The starting material was unsorted PBMCs, obtained 3 years after starting antiretroviral therapy. The sequence links TRBV19 to TRBJ2-7, and 9 junctional nucleotides match TRBD2. This receptor was taken from a man aged 35-49 years with HIV. The DNA is as follows: TGTGCCAGTACCTCTAGATTTCCCGGGACTAGCTATCGGAGCTCCTACGAGCAGTACTTC. It encodes CASTSRFPGTSYRSSYEQYF. Full variable domain (CDR3 extended with the reference TRBV19 and TRBJ2-7 proteins): DGGITQSPKYLFRKEGQNVTLSCEQNLNHDAMYWYRQDPGQGLRLIYYSQIVNDFQKGDIAEGYSVSREKKESFPLTVTSAQKNPTAFYLCASTSRFPGTSYRSSYEQYFGPGTRLTVT.